The following is a TCR beta chain sequence with its context. The antigen remains undetermined. CDR3 size: 14 residues. Germline CDR1 MDHEN, CDR2 SYDVKM. Losses at the gene ends were 6 bases for V and 2 bases for J; bases not matched to a gene: 4. Peripheral blood genomic DNA, not sorted cells or RNA, was the template. The entry originates in a study of T cell repertoires in aging, cancer and after chemotherapy. Background on the study: The full dataset contained some 8.7 million TCR reads.

Findings of the study overall: Healthy donors lost TCR diversity with age mainly through richness, cancer patients through richness and evenness. Median generation probability rose over the chemotherapy interval in each cancer cohort, suggesting rebound thymic output.

Rearranged V-D-J TRB sequences were amplified with a mixed TRB-A/B primer pool. TCRdb processed the multiplex PCR reads anew with MiXCR; each CDR3 protein has one entry. In the table there are around 1,600 distinct CDR3 sequences, approximately 39% of which are singletons. The sequence was collected from a human donor with a solid tumor. The sample comprised blood. The chain links TRBV28 to TRBJ1-5; 7 bases map to TRBD1. CDR3 sequence: CASSKGARNQPQHF. The CDR3 nucleotides are TGTGCCAGCAGCAAGGGGGCTCGCAATCAGCCCCAGCATTTT.